Presented here are 3 T cell receptor beta chains from one specimen sequenced in a study of OX40 agonist ivuxolimab in advanced cancers. The protocol was immunoSEQ multiplex PCR, while the TCRdb copy is restricted to in-frame clones and leaves out a portion. The sample shows around 35,000 clones, about 90% of them seen only once. Specimen: CD4+ or CD8+ T cells sorted from blood, collected in a trial of the OX40 agonist ivuxolimab. The origin of the receptors is an adult with an advanced solid tumor such as melanoma, head and neck, liver or kidney cancer.

This clone was counted once. Written as DNA, the CDR3 is TGTGCCAGCAGCTTAGCGATTGGGGGAGGCAATGAGCAGTTCTTC. This encodes CASSLAIGGGNEQFF. The rearrangement uses TRBV7-8 and TRBJ2-1, with D possibly being TRBD2 (6 bases). The V end was cut by 0 bases, the J end by 6 bases, with 12 bases between. The CDR3 sequence is 15 residues long. Per germline, CDR1 SGHVS and CDR2 FQNEAQ.

This clone came up a few times. The V gene is TRBV11-2, the J gene TRBJ1-1, with TRBD1 identical over 8 bases. Germline lookup yields CDR1 SGHAT and CDR2 FQNNGV. The CDR3 runs 15 residues. V shed 1 base, J shed 1 base, and the junction held 2 bases outside the gene matches. CDR3 DNA sequence: TGTGCCAGCAGCTTAGGCGGACAGGGGAACACTGAAGCTTTCTTT. Protein sequence: CASSLGGQGNTEAFF.

J is TRBJ1-2 and V is TRBV2; TRBD1 matches 11 bases. Losses at the gene ends were 7 bases for V and 3 bases for J; bases not matched to a gene: 7. The CDR3 is made up of 15 amino acids. Looked up from germline, CDR1 is SNHLY and CDR2 is FYNNEI. CDR3 residues: CASTPDRGLDYGYTF. CDR3 coding DNA: TGTGCCAGCACCCCGGACAGGGGGCTTGACTATGGCTACACCTTC.